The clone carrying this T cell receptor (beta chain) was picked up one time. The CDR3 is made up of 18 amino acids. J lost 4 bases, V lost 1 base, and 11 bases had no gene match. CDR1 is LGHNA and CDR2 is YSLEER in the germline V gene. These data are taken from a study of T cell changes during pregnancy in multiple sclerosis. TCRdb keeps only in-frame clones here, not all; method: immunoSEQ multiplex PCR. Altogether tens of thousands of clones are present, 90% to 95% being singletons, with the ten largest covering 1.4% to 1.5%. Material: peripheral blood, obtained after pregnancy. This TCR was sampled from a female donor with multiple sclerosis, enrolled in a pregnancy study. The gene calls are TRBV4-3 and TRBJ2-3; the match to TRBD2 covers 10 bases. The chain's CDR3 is CASSQAPSAGGMADTQYF. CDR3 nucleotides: TGCGCCAGCAGCCAAGCCCCCTCAGCGGGAGGGATGGCAGATACGCAGTATTTT.